The 19 T cell receptor beta chains presented below share a single source sample, sequenced in a study of cytomegalovirus exposure and HLA in healthy donors (dated by TCRdb to about 2017). Library preparation used the immunoSEQ multiplex PCR assay. A mixture of 60 forward primers for TCR Vbeta segments and 13 reverse primers for TCR Jbeta segments was used in the multiplex PCR. Drawn from immuneACCESS, this table holds only the in-frame rearrangements with V and J called that TCRdb kept. Clones are partly lost; checked studies trace under half to an unresolved V gene and leave the rest unexplained. In all, the sample holds 310,000 or so clones, and over 85% of those were seen once. Around 2.1% of the sample goes to the ten largest clones. The specimen was PBMCs. These receptors all come from a woman under 30 in good health and CMV-seronegative.

This clone was picked up a small number of times. The V call is TRBV19, the J call TRBJ1-2; 8 nucleotides agree with TRBD1. CDR3 length equals 15 residues. Looked up from germline, CDR1 is LNHDA and CDR2 is SQIVND (reference sequence). Losses at the gene ends were 2 bases for V and 5 bases for J; bases not matched to a gene: 7. For the CDR3, the DNA is TGTGCCAGTAGTATAATTCGACAGGGGCTATATGGCTACACCTTC. Its protein product is CASSIIRQGLYGYTF.

About this clone itself: Other DNA sequences in this specimen translate into the identical CDR3. V and J are TRBV18 and TRBJ1-1; tentative D call: TRBD1 (5 bases). The CDR3 runs to 13 residues. CDR1 and CDR2 (germline): KGHSH, LQKENI. Trimming cost V 5 bases and J 2 bases, with 9 bases left between them. CDR3 amino acids: CASSGGVNTEAFF. The CDR3 DNA reads as TGTGCCAGCTCAGGGGGGGTTAACACTGAAGCTTTCTTT.

V is TRBV5-4 and J is TRBJ1-2, with 8 positions matching TRBD1. The trim removed 3 bases at V and 6 bases at J, leaving 7 bases unmatched. The CDR3 runs 14 residues. Germline lookup yields CDR1 SGHNT and CDR2 YYREEE (reference sequence). As DNA, the CDR3 is TGTGCCAGCAGCTCAGCTAACAGGGGGGATGGCTACACCTTC. This encodes CASSSANRGDGYTF.

This chain uses TRBV6-1 with TRBJ1-2; D uncertain. This CDR3 has 15 amino acids. The germline V and J ends were trimmed by 2 bases and 2 bases, with 12 bases remaining between them. Germline-derived CDR1 and CDR2 are MNHNS and SASEGT. The CDR3 region has the DNA TGTGCCAGCAGTGAACACTTGAGAATCAACTATGGCTACACCTTC. The encoded protein is CASSEHLRINYGYTF.

This clone showed up just once. The rearrangement links TRBV19 to TRBJ1-3; 8 nucleotides align to TRBD1. The V and J ends lost 5 bases and 0 bases, in that order; junction bases with no gene match: 3. The CDR3 sequence is 15 residues long. Germline values: CDR1 LNHDA, CDR2 SQIVND (reference sequence). DNA for the CDR3: TGTGCCAGTAGTTGGGACAGGTCCTCTGGAAACACCATATATTTT. It specifies CASSWDRSSGNTIYF.

The V and J genes are TRBV27 and TRBJ2-5; D not certain. The V end lost 7 bases, the J end lost 1 base, and 7 bases lay between the germline ends. The CDR3 consists of 12 residues. CDR1 is MNHEY and CDR2 is SMNVEV in the germline V gene (reference sequence). The CDR3 sequence: CASMGSQETQYF. For the CDR3, the DNA is TGTGCCAGCATGGGCAGCCAAGAGACCCAGTACTTC.

The chain has TRBV30 and TRBJ1-6; TRBD1 is a possible D gene (5 bases). The V gene's germline CDR1 is GTSNPN and CDR2 SVGIG (reference sequence). V lost 4 bases, J lost 9 bases, and 13 bases lay in between. The CDR3 runs 13 residues. CDR3 nucleotides: TGTGCCTGGACCCCAGGGCAGGTTTCACCCCTCCACTTT. The encoded protein is CAWTPGQVSPLHF.

This chain uses TRBV6-5 with TRBJ1-1; the D gene is possibly TRBD1 (6 bases). This CDR3 has 14 amino acids. Germline V gene lookup returns CDR1 MNHEY and CDR2 SVGAGI. Trimming removed 6 bases from V and 0 bases from J, with 11 bases in between. The CDR3 DNA sequence: TGTGCCAGCAGCGTAAGGGGGATGAACACTGAAGCTTTCTTT. Amino acids: CASSVRGMNTEAFF.

The V gene is TRBV19, the J gene TRBJ2-1; 7 positions agree with TRBD1. Trimming at V came to 1 base and at J to 8 bases, leaving 2 bases not matched to a gene. CDR1 and CDR2 (germline): LNHDA, SQIVND (reference sequence). This CDR3 is 13 amino acids long. CDR3: CASSIGGGDEQFF. The CDR3 bases are TGTGCCAGTAGTATAGGAGGGGGCGATGAGCAGTTCTTC.

This clone was recorded once. The rearrangement links TRBV5-1 to TRBJ2-1, with 7 bases that match TRBD2. The CDR3 is 16 residues long. The trim removed 0 bases at V and 4 bases at J, leaving 7 bases unmatched. Germline V gives CDR1 SGHRS, CDR2 YFSETQ. CDR3 DNA sequence: TGCGCCAGCAGCTTGGATCCTAGCGGAACATACAATGAGCAGTTCTTC. Its protein product is CASSLDPSGTYNEQFF.

The chain recombines TRBV7-8 with TRBJ2-1; 7 bases fit TRBD2. CDR3 length equals 22 residues. J lost 0 bases, V lost 5 bases, and 25 bases had no gene match. Germline-derived CDR1 and CDR2 are SGHVS and FQNEAQ. This CDR3 is CASSRWTSTHFDTRSSYNEQFF. DNA for the CDR3: TGTGCCAGCAGCCGTTGGACTAGTACTCATTTTGATACCCGGAGCTCCTACAATGAGCAGTTCTTC.

The CDR3 DNA reads TGTGCCAGCAGCTTTCGGAGCGGGGGGGCTCGGGAGCAGTACTTC. Encoded protein: CASSFRSGGAREQYF. The chain combines TRBV5-5 with TRBJ2-7; TRBD2 matches at 10 bases. The ends lost 2 bases at V and 7 bases at J; junction bases unmatched: 9. The germline V gene has CDR1 SGHKS and CDR2 YYEKEE (reference sequence). The CDR3 spans 15 residues.

This clone appeared a single time. The chain is built from TRBV29-1 and TRBJ1-2; TRBD1 matches at 10 bases. V gave up 3 bases and J gave up 4 bases; unmatched junction bases: 8. CDR3 length: 15 amino acids. CDR1 and CDR2 (germline): SQVTM, ANQGSEA. In DNA form, the CDR3 reads TGCAGCGTTGAGGGACAGGGGAGTTTCGGCTATGGCTACACCTTC. This translates into CSVEGQGSFGYGYTF.

V gene TRBV19 combines with J gene TRBJ2-7; the match to TRBD1 covers 10 bases. This CDR3 is 14 amino acids long. V trimming: 5 bases; J trimming: 3 bases; junction bases outside the gene matches: 4. The V gene's germline CDR1 is LNHDA and CDR2 SQIVND (reference sequence). CDR3 amino acids: CASSQWDRGYEQYF. Here the CDR3 DNA reads TGTGCCAGTAGTCAATGGGACAGGGGCTACGAGCAGTACTTC.

The J gene is TRBJ2-3, the V gene TRBV5-4; 7 positions agree with TRBD2. Germline CDR1 SGHNT, CDR2 YYREEE (reference sequence). There are 17 residues in the CDR3. V lost 4 bases and J lost 2; bases outside the gene matches: 13. CDR3 DNA: TGTGCCAGCAGCGCCGCGGGCGGGGGAGCTTACACAGATACGCAGTATTTT. Its protein product is CASSAAGGGAYTDTQYF. The full variable domain, with the rest looked up from reference TRBV5-4 and TRBJ2-3, is ETGVTQSPTHLIKTRGQQVTLRCSSQSGHNTVSWYQQALGQGPQFIFQYYREEENGRGNFPPRFSGLQFPNYSSELNVNALELDDSALYLCASSAAGGGAYTDTQYFGPGTRLTVL.

This clone was seen a single time. V and J are TRBV5-1 and TRBJ2-2; 8 nucleotides match TRBD2. CDR3 length equals 14 residues. Germline V gene sequence: CDR1 SGHRS, CDR2 YFSETQ. V gave up 3 bases and J gave up 3 bases; unmatched junction bases: 1. The CDR3 is CASSSGGDTGELFF. The DNA for the CDR3 is TGCGCCAGCAGCTCGGGGGGGGACACCGGGGAGCTGTTTTTT.

The chain couples TRBV7-6 to TRBJ1-2; TRBD1 is a possible D gene (5 bases). Per the germline V gene, CDR1 is SGHVS and CDR2 is FNYEAQ. V lost 6 bases to trimming and J lost 6 bases, with 17 bases between them. The CDR3 loop spans 14 amino acids. The CDR3 DNA reads TGTGCCAGCAGTCAAACTGGGGCTCTCGATGGCTACACCTTC. The encoded protein is CASSQTGALDGYTF.

The genes are TRBV6-5 and TRBJ1-6, with TRBD1 matching 8 bases. CDR1 is MNHEY and CDR2 is SVGAGI in the germline V gene. J was trimmed by 5 bases and V by 7 bases; bases with no gene match: 7. The CDR3 sequence is 15 residues long. The CDR3 nucleotides are TGTGCCAGCACCATCGGACAGGGCCATAATTCACCCCTCCACTTT. Residues: CASTIGQGHNSPLHF.

The chain carries TRBV5-1 and TRBJ2-5; no clear D gene. V lost 0 bases and J lost 4, with 4 bases in between. From germline, CDR1 is SGHRS and CDR2 YFSETQ. This CDR3 has 12 amino acids. As DNA, the CDR3 is TGCGCCAGCAGCTTGGACGGAGAGACCCAGTACTTC. Translating it yields CASSLDGETQYF.